These T cell receptor beta chains were read from a single sample in a study of blood T cell repertoires in COVID-19. Assay used: immunoSEQ multiplex PCR; TCRdb lists only in-frame clones, some missing. Counted here are about 80,000 clones, 65% to 85% occurring once; the ten biggest clones make up 16%. The material sequenced was peripheral blood. Receptor source: a man aged 65 to 85 with active or convalescent COVID-19. Each CDR3 is given with its conserved first and last residue. Each record gives: D gene, clone size, J gene, V gene, CDR3 DNA, CDR3 protein. The D gene is left open where the match is weak. Expanded clones get a size class; other rows say once, few or many, or leave the size out.

d_gene: .; abundance: .; j_gene: TRBJ1-4; v_gene: TRBV23-1; CDR3nt: TGCGCCAGCAGTCAGGCCGGACTGCTGTTTTTT; CDR3aa: CASSQAGLLFF
d_gene: .; abundance: .; j_gene: TRBJ2-7; v_gene: TRBV14; CDR3nt: TGTGCCAGCAGCCAAGATGGAGGGAGCTACGAGCAGTACTTC; CDR3aa: CASSQDGGSYEQYF
d_gene: .; abundance: .; j_gene: TRBJ2-7; v_gene: TRBV2; CDR3nt: TGTGCCAGCAGATTGGCAGACAGCTCCTACGAGCAGTACTTC; CDR3aa: CASRLADSSYEQYF
d_gene: TRBD1; abundance: .; j_gene: TRBJ2-1; v_gene: TRBV11-2; CDR3nt: TGTGCCAGCAGGTATTTCCGGGACAGCAATGAGCAGTTCTTC; CDR3aa: CASRYFRDSNEQFF
d_gene: .; abundance: few; j_gene: TRBJ1-6; v_gene: TRBV4-1; CDR3nt: TGCGCCAGCAGCCAAGATCTACCAGGTCTTTCACCCCTCCACTTT; CDR3aa: CASSQDLPGLSPLHF
d_gene: TRBD1; abundance: .; j_gene: TRBJ1-1; v_gene: TRBV6-5; CDR3nt: TGTGCCAGCAGTTCCCAGGGGGCGCGCACTGAAGCTTTCTTT; CDR3aa: CASSSQGARTEAFF
d_gene: .; abundance: .; j_gene: TRBJ1-2; v_gene: TRBV15; CDR3nt: TGTGCCACCAGCAGTCTCGTTGGGGAGGGTTTATATGGCTACACCTTC; CDR3aa: CATSSLVGEGLYGYTF
d_gene: .; abundance: .; j_gene: TRBJ2-2; v_gene: TRBV30; CDR3nt: TGTGCCTGGGATCGGTCTTTGAACACCGGGGAGCTGTTTTTT; CDR3aa: CAWDRSLNTGELFF
d_gene: .; abundance: .; j_gene: TRBJ2-5; v_gene: TRBV30; CDR3nt: TGTGCCTGGAGTTTGGGGGCTGGCGAGACCCAGTACTTC; CDR3aa: CAWSLGAGETQYF
d_gene: .; abundance: few; j_gene: TRBJ1-3; v_gene: TRBV3-1/TRBV3-2; CDR3nt: TGTGCCAGCAGCCAAGGCCGGGCGGGGGGCAGAAACACCATATATTTT; CDR3aa: CASSQGRAGGRNTIYF
d_gene: .; abundance: few; j_gene: TRBJ2-7; v_gene: TRBV7-3; CDR3nt: TGTGCCACCCCGCGTGGGCACTACGAGCAGTACTTC; CDR3aa: CATPRGHYEQYF
d_gene: TRBD1; abundance: .; j_gene: TRBJ1-6; v_gene: TRBV19; CDR3nt: TGTGCCAGCACAGGGGGCACAGAGGGCGATTCACCCCTCCACTTT; CDR3aa: CASTGGTEGDSPLHF
d_gene: TRBD1; abundance: few; j_gene: TRBJ2-3; v_gene: TRBV5-1; CDR3nt: TGCGCCAGCGGCCCGGGACAGGGGCGGGGAGATACGCAGTATTTT; CDR3aa: CASGPGQGRGDTQYF
d_gene: .; abundance: .; j_gene: TRBJ1-2; v_gene: TRBV29-1; CDR3nt: TGCAGCGTTGGAAGCACGAACTATGGCTACACCTTC; CDR3aa: CSVGSTNYGYTF
d_gene: .; abundance: .; j_gene: TRBJ1-1; v_gene: TRBV10-1; CDR3nt: TGCGCCAGCACCCCCCGGGTGGGAGCTTTCTTT; CDR3aa: CASTPRVGAFF
d_gene: .; abundance: .; j_gene: TRBJ2-1; v_gene: TRBV6-5; CDR3nt: TGTGCCAGCACCCCGGGGTCTGACAATGAGCAGTTCTTC; CDR3aa: CASTPGSDNEQFF
d_gene: .; abundance: few; j_gene: TRBJ1-1; v_gene: TRBV19; CDR3nt: TGTGCCAGTAACGGCGGGGTGAACACTGAAGCTTTCTTT; CDR3aa: CASNGGVNTEAFF
d_gene: .; abundance: .; j_gene: TRBJ1-1; v_gene: TRBV11-2; CDR3nt: TGTGCCAGCAGCTTAGGTCAGGCTATAGGGGCGAGTGAAGCTTTCTTT; CDR3aa: CASSLGQAIGASEAFF
d_gene: .; abundance: once; j_gene: TRBJ2-2; v_gene: TRBV6-1; CDR3nt: TGTGCCAGCAGTGAACTGGGTAGCCCCGGGGAGCTGTTTTTT; CDR3aa: CASSELGSPGELFF
d_gene: .; abundance: .; j_gene: TRBJ2-4; v_gene: TRBV4-1; CDR3nt: TGCGCCAGCAGCCAAGCGGAGGTAGGGAACATTCAGTACTTC; CDR3aa: CASSQAEVGNIQYF
d_gene: TRBD1; abundance: .; j_gene: TRBJ2-2; v_gene: TRBV7-3; CDR3nt: TGTGCCACCCAGGGACAGGGGGCGAGTGAACACCGGGGAGCTGTTTTT; CDR3aa: CATQGQGASEHRGAVF
d_gene: TRBD1; abundance: few; j_gene: TRBJ2-1; v_gene: TRBV6-7; CDR3nt: TGTGCCAGCAGTTACGGGGACAGGGGGCGAAGTGAGCAGTTCTTC; CDR3aa: CASSYGDRGRSEQFF
d_gene: TRBD2; abundance: .; j_gene: TRBJ2-2; v_gene: TRBV13; CDR3nt: TGTGCCAGCACCTTCGGACTAGCAACCCACACCGGGGAGCTGTTTTTT; CDR3aa: CASTFGLATHTGELFF
d_gene: TRBD1; abundance: .; j_gene: TRBJ1-1; v_gene: TRBV6-5; CDR3nt: TGTGCCAGCACAAAACAGGGGGCGGGCACTGAAGCTTTCTTT; CDR3aa: CASTKQGAGTEAFF
d_gene: TRBD1; abundance: few; j_gene: TRBJ1-5; v_gene: TRBV5-1; CDR3nt: TGCGCCAGCAGCCCGGGACAGAGTAGCAATCAGCCCCAGCATTTT; CDR3aa: CASSPGQSSNQPQHF
d_gene: TRBD1; abundance: .; j_gene: TRBJ2-7; v_gene: TRBV9; CDR3nt: TGTGCCAGCAGCGTCCGGGACAGGGGTTTTGAGCAGTACTTC; CDR3aa: CASSVRDRGFEQYF
d_gene: TRBD1; abundance: .; j_gene: TRBJ2-7; v_gene: TRBV2; CDR3nt: TGTGCCAGCAGTGGAACGACAGGGGCCGCCGTTCAGCAGTACTTC; CDR3aa: CASSGTTGAAVQQYF
d_gene: TRBD1; abundance: once; j_gene: TRBJ1-2; v_gene: TRBV28; CDR3nt: TGTGCCAGCAGTTCCGGGACAGAGGTCGGTGGCTACACCTTC; CDR3aa: CASSSGTEVGGYTF
d_gene: .; abundance: .; j_gene: TRBJ2-5; v_gene: TRBV6-5; CDR3nt: TGTGCCAGCAGTTACTATAGGGCGGGTCCAGAGACCCAGTACTTC; CDR3aa: CASSYYRAGPETQYF
d_gene: .; abundance: few; j_gene: TRBJ2-7; v_gene: TRBV10-1; CDR3nt: TGCGCCAGCAGTCGAGGAGGGGGGGCTGGCGAGCAGTACTTC; CDR3aa: CASSRGGGAGEQYF
d_gene: TRBD1; abundance: .; j_gene: TRBJ1-2; v_gene: TRBV28; CDR3nt: TGTGCCAGCAGCTTCGGACAGGGAAGAAGGGACACCTTC; CDR3aa: CASSFGQGRRDTF
d_gene: TRBD1; abundance: .; j_gene: TRBJ1-5; v_gene: TRBV5-1; CDR3nt: TGCGCCAGCAGCGCCGACAGGGATCAGCCCCAGCATTTT; CDR3aa: CASSADRDQPQHF
d_gene: .; abundance: .; j_gene: TRBJ2-5; v_gene: TRBV15; CDR3nt: TGTGCCACCAGCACACCGACTAGTCAGACTCCAGAGACCCAGTACTTC; CDR3aa: CATSTPTSQTPETQYF
d_gene: TRBD2; abundance: .; j_gene: TRBJ2-7; v_gene: TRBV13; CDR3nt: TGTGCCAGCAGCCGAGATGGGACTAGCGGGGGATACGAGCAGTACTTC; CDR3aa: CASSRDGTSGGYEQYF
d_gene: .; abundance: few; j_gene: TRBJ1-5; v_gene: TRBV30; CDR3nt: TGTGCCTGGAGTCACCAACGCGACAGACAGCCCCAGCATTTT; CDR3aa: CAWSHQRDRQPQHF
d_gene: .; abundance: .; j_gene: TRBJ1-1; v_gene: TRBV11-3; CDR3nt: TGTGCCAGCAGCTTTGGACGGGACATGAACACTGAAGCTTTCTTT; CDR3aa: CASSFGRDMNTEAFF
d_gene: .; abundance: few; j_gene: TRBJ1-5; v_gene: TRBV2; CDR3nt: .; CDR3aa: CASSTSPGTGEPQHF
d_gene: .; abundance: .; j_gene: TRBJ2-1; v_gene: TRBV27; CDR3nt: TGTGCCAGCAGCCCGTCCGGTGCAGGGAATGCCTACAATGAGCAGTTCTTC; CDR3aa: CASSPSGAGNAYNEQFF
d_gene: .; abundance: few; j_gene: TRBJ2-2; v_gene: TRBV28; CDR3nt: TGTGCCAGCAGACCCGGAGGCGGGGGCCACACCGGGGAGCTGTTTTTT; CDR3aa: CASRPGGGGHTGELFF
d_gene: TRBD2; abundance: few; j_gene: TRBJ2-5; v_gene: TRBV5-4; CDR3nt: TGTGCCAGCAGCTTGAAGGGACTAGCGGGTAGTTATGGGGAGACCCAGTACTTC; CDR3aa: CASSLKGLAGSYGETQYF
d_gene: .; abundance: .; j_gene: TRBJ2-1; v_gene: TRBV5-1; CDR3nt: TGCGCCAGCAGCCAGACTGGCGAGAACTACAATGAGCAGTTCTTC; CDR3aa: CASSQTGENYNEQFF
d_gene: .; abundance: .; j_gene: TRBJ2-2; v_gene: TRBV3-1/TRBV3-2; CDR3nt: TGTGCCCGCAGCCAAGGGGGCGGCGGGGGAGGCGGGGAGCTGTTTTTT; CDR3aa: CARSQGGGGGGGELFF
d_gene: TRBD1; abundance: .; j_gene: TRBJ1-6; v_gene: TRBV11-3; CDR3nt: TGTGCCAGCAGCATTACAGGGGGCGATTCACCCCTCCACTTT; CDR3aa: CASSITGGDSPLHF
d_gene: TRBD2; abundance: .; j_gene: TRBJ2-3; v_gene: TRBV13; CDR3nt: TGTGCCAGCAGCTCAAGGCGCTTAGCGGGGGGCGCAGATACGCAGTATTTT; CDR3aa: CASSSRRLAGGADTQYF
d_gene: .; abundance: .; j_gene: TRBJ1-5; v_gene: TRBV7-8; CDR3nt: TGTGCCAGCGGAGAGCAGCCCCAGCATTTT; CDR3aa: CASGEQPQHF
d_gene: .; abundance: .; j_gene: TRBJ2-1; v_gene: TRBV9; CDR3nt: TGTGCCAGCAGCGTAGCCGGGACAACGACCTACAATGAGCAGTTCTTC; CDR3aa: CASSVAGTTTYNEQFF
d_gene: TRBD2; abundance: .; j_gene: TRBJ2-3; v_gene: TRBV30; CDR3nt: TGTGCCTCGTCGACTAGCGGGGGGTCAGATACGCAGTATTTT; CDR3aa: CASSTSGGSDTQYF
d_gene: .; abundance: .; j_gene: TRBJ2-7; v_gene: TRBV2; CDR3nt: TGTGCCAGCAGGGTGAACAGGGATTTTTACGAGCAGTACTTC; CDR3aa: CASRVNRDFYEQYF
d_gene: TRBD2; abundance: .; j_gene: TRBJ2-2; v_gene: TRBV10-3; CDR3nt: TGTGCCAGTTGGGGGGGTCAGGAGGAGCTGTTTTTT; CDR3aa: CASWGGQEELFF
d_gene: TRBD2; abundance: .; j_gene: TRBJ2-5; v_gene: TRBV5-4; CDR3nt: TGTGCCAGCAGATCGGCAGGCGGGGGGAACTATAAAGAGACCCAGTACTTC; CDR3aa: CASRSAGGGNYKETQYF
d_gene: TRBD2; abundance: .; j_gene: TRBJ2-3; v_gene: TRBV6-5; CDR3nt: TGTGCCAGCAGTCGGCGGACTAGCGGCACAGATACGCAGTATTTT; CDR3aa: CASSRRTSGTDTQYF
d_gene: .; abundance: .; j_gene: TRBJ1-1; v_gene: TRBV30; CDR3nt: TGTGCCTGGGAGAAGGGGCACTCTACTACTGAAGCTTTCTTT; CDR3aa: CAWEKGHSTTEAFF
d_gene: .; abundance: .; j_gene: TRBJ2-7; v_gene: TRBV30; CDR3nt: TGTGCCTGGAGTCCAGGCGGGGCCCTCTACGAGCAGTACTTC; CDR3aa: CAWSPGGALYEQYF